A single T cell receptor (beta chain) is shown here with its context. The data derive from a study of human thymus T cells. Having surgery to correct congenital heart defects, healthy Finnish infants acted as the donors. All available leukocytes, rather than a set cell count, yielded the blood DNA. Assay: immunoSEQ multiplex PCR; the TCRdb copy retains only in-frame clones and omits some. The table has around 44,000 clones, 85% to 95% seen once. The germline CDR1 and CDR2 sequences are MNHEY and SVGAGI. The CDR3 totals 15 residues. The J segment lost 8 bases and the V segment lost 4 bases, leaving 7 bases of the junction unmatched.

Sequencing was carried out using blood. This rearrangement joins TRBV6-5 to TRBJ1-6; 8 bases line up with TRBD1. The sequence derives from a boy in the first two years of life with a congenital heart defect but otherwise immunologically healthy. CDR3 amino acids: CASSSRTGSYSPLHF. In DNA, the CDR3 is TGTGCCAGCAGTTCCAGGACAGGGAGCTATTCACCCCTCCACTTT.